The T cell receptor beta chain described here comes from a study of T cell repertoires in cytomegalovirus infection. Across the study: CMV infection plus the matching HLA type was flagged by public TCR beta signatures. General observations from the study: There were HLA-C-restricted CMV-specific TCR beta clonotypes dominating the ex vivo response. Pooled public TCR beta family frequency picked out CMV carriers with the relevant HLA.

Only a few counts were recorded for this clonotype. Its antigen is unidentified. From the reads, TCRdb called clonotypes with MiXCR, one entry per CDR3 protein. This table has 150,000 to 200,000 distinct CDR3 sequences, approximately 20% appearing once. The CDR3 totals 12 residues. The germline V gene encodes CDR1 MGHDK and CDR2 SYGVNS. Between the trimmed V and J ends, which lost 3 bases and 0 bases, there was a span of 2 bases. The sequence came from a human donor in good health (CMV status not recorded). Some clones in this sample may be carry-over from other donors' samples. Sequencing used PBMCs. The chain links TRBV25-1 to TRBJ1-2; no reliable D call. CDR3 in amino acids: CASSDPNYGYTF. The CDR3 DNA follows: TGTGCCAGCAGTGACCCTAACTATGGCTACACCTTC.